This passage covers 15 T cell receptor beta chains from one sample sequenced in a study of blood T cell repertoires in COVID-19. TCRdb's table, derived via immunoSEQ multiplex PCR, lists solely in-frame clones and lacks some. The profile covers approximately 230,000 clones, with 75% to 90% appearing a single time and 2.2% taken by the ten largest. Sequencing was performed on peripheral blood. The receptors come from a man aged 25 to 40 who had recovered from COVID-19.

CDR3 region: CASSLGTAFTDTQYF. The CDR3, as DNA: TGTGCCAGCAGCTTAGGGACAGCCTTCACAGATACGCAGTATTTT. The rearrangement joins TRBV7-9 to TRBJ2-3, with a possible D match to TRBD1 (6 bases). Germline V gene lookup returns CDR1 SEHNR and CDR2 FQNEAQ (reference sequence). This CDR3 is built from 15 residues. Deletions cut 1 base from V and 2 bases from J, with 10 bases between.

There are a few counts of this clone. The V gene is TRBV5-4, the J gene TRBJ2-7; 9 nucleotides match TRBD2. The germline CDR1 and CDR2 sequences are SGHNT and YYREEE (reference sequence). The CDR3 is made up of 15 amino acids. After removal of 0 bases from V and 3 bases from J, the junction contained 4 bases not matched to a gene. CDR3 amino acids: CASSLAASGDYEQYF. In DNA, the CDR3 is TGTGCCAGCAGCTTGGCCGCTAGCGGGGACTACGAGCAGTACTTC.

There are a few counts of this clone. The chain combines TRBV10-1 with TRBJ2-7; D is perhaps TRBD1 (6 bases). From germline, CDR1 is WNHNN and CDR2 SYGVQD (reference sequence). The CDR3 covers 13 residues. V lost 2 bases, J lost 5 bases, and 10 bases lay in between. CDR3 DNA sequence: TGCGCCAGCAGTGAGAGGACAGACCACGAGCAGTACTTC. Translating it yields CASSERTDHEQYF.

V usage is TRBV18 and J usage is TRBJ1-2, with 8 bases identical to TRBD1. The CDR3 sequence is 13 residues long. Germline values: CDR1 KGHSH, CDR2 LQKENI. The V segment lost 6 bases and the J segment 8 bases; nucleotides outside the gene matches: 8. This chain's CDR3 is CASSQDREGGYTF. The DNA of the CDR3 is TGTGCCAGCTCTCAGGACAGGGAGGGCGGCTACACCTTC.

A few counts support this clone. The chain is built from TRBV5-5 and TRBJ2-1; 8 bases are shared with TRBD2. The V gene's germline CDR1 is SGHKS and CDR2 YYEKEE (reference sequence). The CDR3 has 15 residues. V trimming: 0 bases; J trimming: 5 bases; junction bases outside the gene matches: 4. CDR3: CASSLERTSHNEQFF. The CDR3, as DNA: TGTGCCAGCAGCTTGGAAAGGACTAGCCACAATGAGCAGTTCTTC.

V usage is TRBV5-4 and J usage is TRBJ1-4; D possibly corresponds to TRBD1 (5 bases). The germline V and J ends were trimmed by 4 bases and 7 bases, with 26 bases remaining between them. CDR3 length: 18 amino acids. Looked up from germline, CDR1 is SGHNT and CDR2 is YYREEE (reference sequence). The CDR3 spells CASSGVTMEGRESEKLFF. The CDR3 DNA reads TGTGCCAGCAGCGGGGTTACGATGGAGGGGCGAGAGAGTGAAAAACTGTTTTTT.

CDR3 sequence: CASSQGVGPGNTIYF. The CDR3 coding sequence is TGTGCCAGCAGCCAAGGGGTCGGGCCTGGAAACACCATATATTTT. This chain joins TRBV5-8 and TRBJ1-3, with D possibly being TRBD1 (5 bases). V dropped 4 bases and J dropped 2 bases, with 13 bases sitting between them. This CDR3 region has 15 residues. Germline CDR1 is SGHTS and CDR2 is YDEGEE.

V gene TRBV21-1 combines with J gene TRBJ2-7; TRBD2, as called in the table, went unchecked against the DNA. TRBV21-1 is labeled a pseudogene. The CDR3 is 14 amino acids. The CDR3: CASRRRGFTYEQYF. The CDR3 region has the DNA TGTGCCAGCAGACGCCGAGGTTTTACCTACGAGCAGTACTTC.

The gene calls are TRBV7-6 and TRBJ2-5, with D possibly being TRBD1 (5 bases). In germline, CDR1 is SGHVS, CDR2 FNYEAQ. The V end lost 2 bases, the J end lost 5 bases, and 9 bases lay between the germline ends. This CDR3 has 13 amino acids. The CDR3 bases are TGTGCCAGCAGCTTAAATTGGGGCGAGACCCAGTACTTC. Protein: CASSLNWGETQYF. Full variable domain (remainder filled in from reference TRBV7-6 and TRBJ2-5): GAGVSQSPRYKVTKRGQDVALRCDPISGHVSLYWYRQALGQGPEFLTYFNYEAQQDKSGLPNDRFSAERPEGSISTLTIQRTEQRDSAMYRCASSLNWGETQYFGPGTRLLVL.

This sequence joins TRBV5-1 and TRBJ2-7; maybe TRBD2 (6 bases). Between the trimmed V and J ends, which lost 4 bases and 0 bases, there was a span of 11 bases. Looked up from germline, CDR1 is SGHRS and CDR2 is YFSETQ. The CDR3 spans 14 residues. CDR3 sequence: CASSPPGVSYEQYF. In DNA form, the CDR3 reads TGCGCCAGCAGCCCCCCGGGGGTCTCCTACGAGCAGTACTTC.

The gene calls are TRBV4-1 and TRBJ2-7, with D tentatively TRBD2 (6 bases). Trimming removed 1 base from V and 0 bases from J, with 10 bases in between. The germline V gene has CDR1 MGHRA and CDR2 YSYEKL. The CDR3 is 15 amino acids. The DNA for the CDR3 is TGCGCCAGCAGCCAAGTGGGGGACTTCTCCTACGAGCAGTACTTC. Its translation is CASSQVGDFSYEQYF.

The CDR3 region has the DNA TGTGCCAGCAGAAAGGAACAGGGTTATGAAGCTTTCTTT. Residues: CASRKEQGYEAFF. The J gene is TRBJ1-1, the V gene TRBV6-5, with D maybe TRBD1 (6 bases). The CDR3 is made up of 13 amino acids. In germline, CDR1 is MNHEY, CDR2 SVGAGI. Trimming removed 6 bases at V and 7 bases at J, with 15 bases between.

The sample holds one count of this clone. The chain employs TRBV30 and TRBJ2-5; weak D call: TRBD2 (5 bases). The germline V gene encodes CDR1 GTSNPN and CDR2 SVGIG (reference sequence). Trimming pared 5 bases from V and 2 bases from J, leaving 12 bases between. The CDR3 spans 13 residues. The CDR3 loop reads CAWRRQSQETQYF. CDR3 bases: TGTGCCTGGCGGAGGCAGTCTCAAGAGACCCAGTACTTC.

The rearrangement uses TRBV3-1 (or the pseudogene TRBV3-2) and TRBJ1-1; possibly TRBD1 for D (6 bases). CDR3 length equals 14 residues. Germline-derived CDR1 and CDR2 are LGHDT and YNNKEL (reference sequence). The V end lost 5 bases, the J end lost 11 bases, and 21 bases lay between the germline ends. The CDR3 DNA reads as TGTGCCAGCAGCTCCCGAGGGGGTGGTGGTGGTGCTTTCTTT. The encoded protein is CASSSRGGGGGAFF.

This clone showed up just once. The rearrangement uses TRBV27 and TRBJ2-7; 7 bases fit TRBD2. V shed 2 bases, J shed 3 bases, and the junction held 4 bases outside the gene matches. CDR1 is MNHEY, CDR2 SMNVEV, per germline (reference sequence). The CDR3 extends over 14 amino acids. The CDR3 DNA reads TGTGCCAGCAGTTTACGGGGGGTGGGCTACGAGCAGTACTTC. It yields the protein CASSLRGVGYEQYF.